This TCR beta chain was observed in a study of CD8 T cells in Susac syndrome. Germline V lookup: CDR1 DFQATT, CDR2 SNEGSKA (reference sequence). The CDR3 is 17 amino acids. The V and J ends lost 1 base and 6 bases, in that order; junction bases with no gene match: 18. About 0.5 to 1 ug RNA was reverse transcribed with random hexamers. An immunoSEQ multiplex PCR amplified TCR beta CDR3 over 54 Vbeta and 13 Jbeta. TCRdb used MiXCR to reprocess the immunoSEQ multiplex PCR reads, holding one entry per CDR3 protein. The repertoire holds some 140,000 distinct CDR3 sequences, with over 75% as singletons. Each multiple sclerosis control was a treatment-naive patient with relapsing-remitting disease that was either stable or active. FACS enriched CD8+ TEMRA cells, while bulk CD8+ and CD4+ were negatively isolated.

This chain joins TRBV20-1 and TRBJ2-7; the match to TRBD1 covers 7 bases. This TCR derives from a human donor with multiple sclerosis. Sequencing used CD8+ T cells from PBMCs. The CDR3 coding sequence is TGCAGTGCTAGAGGTAGTAACCAAAAGGGGGCGGTTCCCGAGCAGTACTTC. This encodes CSARGSNQKGAVPEQYF.